The clone carrying this TCR beta chain was found once. Antigen: not known. The V gene lost 5 bases and the J gene lost 3 bases, with 4 bases spanning the gap. CDR1 and CDR2 (germline): MDHEN, SYDVKM. The CDR3 sequence is 12 residues long. This specimen belongs to a study of cytomegalovirus exposure and HLA in healthy donors. Sequencing was performed with immunoSEQ multiplex PCR; in TCRdb, only in-frame clones are kept and a portion is missing. The sample comprises over 70,000 clones, 90% to 95% of which are singletons, and roughly 0.6% rests with the top ten. Study-level points and caveats: Cytomegalovirus association was assigned to more than 150 TCR beta chains. In vitro testing confirmed a few CMV-associated chains as specific for CMV antigens.

The donors were in the roughly 130-subject validation cohort; that cohort was separate from the roughly 700-subject first cohort. This rearrangement joins TRBV28 to TRBJ2-2; D is ambiguous. The specimen sequenced was PBMCs. This clonotype was sampled from a woman aged 18-30 years in good health and CMV-seronegative. The CDR3 here is CASSVDTGELFF. The CDR3 coding sequence is TGTGCCAGCAGTGTCGACACCGGGGAGCTGTTTTTT.